This passage covers 10 T cell receptor beta chains from one sample sequenced in a study of neoadjuvant anti-PD-1 for oral cavity cancer. The time point was: after neoadjuvant nivolumab, at surgical resection. Measured with immunoSEQ multiplex PCR; TCRdb has only the in-frame clones, and not every one. The data show about 10,000 clones, with around two thirds seen just once and about 8% held by the top ten. The sample was tumor tissue, taken after nivolumab (anti-PD-1) treatment. Source of these receptors: a person between 40 and 80 years old with oral cavity squamous cell carcinoma.

Sample share makes this clone large. The chain links TRBV7-6 to TRBJ1-1; possible D gene TRBD1, 6 bases. Trimming pared 4 bases from V and 1 base from J, leaving 13 bases between. The CDR3 is 15 amino acids. Germline-derived CDR1 and CDR2 are SGHVS and FNYEAQ. CDR3 loop: CASSSETGSNTEAFF. Written as DNA, the CDR3 is TGTGCCAGCAGCTCGGAGACAGGATCGAACACTGAAGCTTTCTTT.

This chain connects TRBV20-1 to TRBJ1-1; TRBD1 is a possible D gene (5 bases). The ends were cut back, 6 bases at V and 7 bases at J, with 12 bases in the middle. Germline lookup yields CDR1 DFQATT and CDR2 SNEGSKA (reference sequence). The CDR3 loop spans 11 amino acids. CDR3 in amino acids: CSAPEGLEAFF. CDR3 sequence (DNA): TGCAGTGCCCCAGAGGGGCTTGAAGCTTTCTTT.

This clone is judged medium-sized. The chain employs TRBV6-1 and TRBJ1-1; no clear D gene. The CDR3 runs to 15 residues. The germline V gene has CDR1 MNHNS and CDR2 SASEGT. V lost 1 base and J 0 bases, leaving 9 bases between the germline ends. The CDR3 DNA reads as TGTGCCAGCAGTGAAGACAACAGACTGAACACTGAAGCTTTCTTT. As protein: CASSEDNRLNTEAFF.

By share, this clone counts as medium-sized. The J gene is TRBJ2-3, the V gene TRBV28; 8 positions match TRBD2. CDR1 is MDHEN, CDR2 SYDVKM, per germline. The CDR3 sequence is 16 residues long. Trimming took 6 bases from V and 5 from J; bases not matched to a gene: 13. The CDR3 is CASSPLGAREVDTQYF. Written as DNA, the CDR3 is TGTGCCAGCAGCCCGCTAGGTGCGCGGGAGGTAGATACGCAGTATTTT. Using reference TRBV28 and TRBJ2-3 for the parts outside the CDR3, the full variable domain is DVKVTQSSRYLVKRTGEKVFLECVQDMDHENMFWYRQDPGLGLRLIYFSYDVKMKEKGDIPEGYSVSREKKERFSLILESASTNQTSMYLCASSPLGAREVDTQYFGPGTRLTVL.

In nucleotides, the CDR3 is TGTGCCAGTAGCCCTCAGGACAGGCGGTTCAACTATGGCTACACCTTC. As protein: CASSPQDRRFNYGYTF. The chain links TRBV19 to TRBJ1-2; 7 bases map to TRBD1. The CDR3 is 16 residues long. The V segment lost 6 bases and the J segment 2 bases; nucleotides outside the gene matches: 12. Germline V gives CDR1 LNHDA, CDR2 SQIVND (reference sequence).

This chain joins TRBV4-2 and TRBJ1-6, with a possible D match to TRBD1 (5 bases). The CDR3 totals 13 residues. Germline CDR1 reads LGHNA; CDR2 reads YNFKEQ. Trimming took 8 bases from V and 10 from J, leaving 15 bases between them. CDR3 in DNA: TGTGCCAGCGCCACGGGGGTCGAGTCACCCCTCCACTTT. This sequence encodes CASATGVESPLHF.

This clone was detected a few times. The gene calls are TRBV9 and TRBJ2-6; D remains ambiguous. Trimming took 0 bases from V and 4 from J, leaving 17 bases between them. Germline CDR1 is SGDLS and CDR2 is YYNGEE. This CDR3 has 18 residues. The CDR3 loop reads CASSVEGSVSSGANVLTF. The DNA of the CDR3 is TGTGCCAGCAGCGTAGAAGGCTCAGTCTCCTCCGGGGCCAACGTCCTGACTTTC.

The chain couples TRBV4-1 to TRBJ1-1; 10 bases align to TRBD1. In germline, CDR1 is MGHRA, CDR2 YSYEKL. V shed 2 bases, J shed 5 bases, and the junction held 5 bases outside the gene matches. The CDR3 is 15 residues long. CDR3 sequence reads: CASSQSGQGTTEAFF. The CDR3 coding sequence is TGCGCCAGCAGCCAATCGGGACAGGGGACGACTGAAGCTTTCTTT.

The chain combines TRBV7-9 with TRBJ2-7; D might be TRBD1 (5 bases). The CDR3 is 12 amino acids. The germline V gene encodes CDR1 SEHNR and CDR2 FQNEAQ (reference sequence). V dropped 6 bases and J dropped 4 bases, with 10 bases sitting between them. In DNA form, the CDR3 reads TGTGCCAGCAGTCGGCAGGGATACGAGCAGTACTTC. It codes for CASSRQGYEQYF.

This sequence joins TRBV28 and TRBJ1-1, with D possibly TRBD1 on 6 matching bases. The CDR3 covers 16 residues. V was cut by 6 bases and J by 1 base, with 18 bases left in between. The germline V gene encodes CDR1 MDHEN and CDR2 SYDVKM. Written as DNA, the CDR3 is TGTGCCAGCAGCGCACCAGGAGGGGGGAAGAACACTGAAGCTTTCTTT. Amino acids: CASSAPGGGKNTEAFF.